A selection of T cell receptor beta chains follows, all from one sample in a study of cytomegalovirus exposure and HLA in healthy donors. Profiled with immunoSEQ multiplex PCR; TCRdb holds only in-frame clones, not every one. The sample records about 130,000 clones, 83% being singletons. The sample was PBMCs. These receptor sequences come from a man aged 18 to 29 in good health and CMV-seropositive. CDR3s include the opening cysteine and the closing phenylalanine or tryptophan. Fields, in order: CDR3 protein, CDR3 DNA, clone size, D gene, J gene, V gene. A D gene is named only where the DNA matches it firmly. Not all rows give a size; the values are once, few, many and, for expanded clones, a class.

cdr3_aa: CASSLRKGQETQYF
cdr3_nt: TGTGCCAGCAGCTTGAGGAAGGGGCAAGAGACCCAGTACTTC
clone_size: .
d_call: .
j_call: TRBJ2-5
v_call: TRBV13

cdr3_aa: CASSFEYDNELEKLFF
cdr3_nt: TGTGCCAGCAGCTTTGAATATGACAACGAGTTGGAAAAACTGTTTTTT
clone_size: .
d_call: .
j_call: TRBJ1-4
v_call: TRBV5-5

cdr3_aa: CSALSQREQYF
cdr3_nt: TGCAGTGCTCTTTCCCAGCGGGAGCAGTACTTC
clone_size: .
d_call: .
j_call: TRBJ2-7
v_call: TRBV20-1

cdr3_aa: CASSGHGSSYEQYF
cdr3_nt: TGCGCCAGCAGCGGACACGGATCTTCCTACGAGCAGTACTTC
clone_size: .
d_call: .
j_call: TRBJ2-7
v_call: TRBV4-1

cdr3_aa: CASSLSGAVETQYF
cdr3_nt: TGCGCCAGCAGCCTAAGCGGGGCTGTGGAGACCCAGTACTTC
clone_size: once
d_call: TRBD2
j_call: TRBJ2-5
v_call: TRBV4-1

cdr3_aa: CASSLVFRASGENQETQYF
cdr3_nt: TGTGCCAGCAGCTTGGTGTTTCGGGCTAGCGGGGAGAACCAAGAGACCCAGTACTTC
clone_size: .
d_call: TRBD2
j_call: TRBJ2-5
v_call: TRBV11-1

cdr3_aa: CASRRQGVDEKLFF
cdr3_nt: TGTGCCAGCAGAAGACAGGGGGTGGACGAAAAACTGTTTTTT
clone_size: few
d_call: TRBD1
j_call: TRBJ1-4
v_call: TRBV28

cdr3_aa: CASSVRGTGANTEAFF
cdr3_nt: TGTGCCAGCAGCGTAAGGGGGACAGGGGCGAACACTGAAGCTTTCTTT
clone_size: once
d_call: TRBD1
j_call: TRBJ1-1
v_call: TRBV9

cdr3_aa: CASRSGTPGEQYF
cdr3_nt: TGTGCCAGCAGGTCCGGGACACCGGGGGAGCAGTACTTC
clone_size: few
d_call: .
j_call: TRBJ2-7
v_call: TRBV7-3

cdr3_aa: CAWRSAGAYEQYF
cdr3_nt: TGTGCCTGGAGGTCCGCCGGGGCCTACGAGCAGTACTTC
clone_size: .
d_call: .
j_call: TRBJ2-7
v_call: TRBV30

cdr3_aa: CASSLSGVDNEQFF
cdr3_nt: TGTGCCAGCAGCTTGTCCGGGGTCGACAATGAGCAGTTCTTC
clone_size: .
d_call: .
j_call: TRBJ2-1
v_call: TRBV7-3

cdr3_aa: CASSHPDSSSNTEAFF
cdr3_nt: TGTGCCAGCAGCCATCCGGACAGTTCGTCGAACACTGAAGCTTTCTTT
clone_size: .
d_call: .
j_call: TRBJ1-1
v_call: TRBV7-8

cdr3_aa: CASSKDRSNQPQHF
cdr3_nt: TGTGCCAGTAGTAAAGACCGTAGCAATCAGCCCCAGCATTTT
clone_size: once
d_call: .
j_call: TRBJ1-5
v_call: TRBV19

cdr3_aa: CASSLGTRSDQPQHF
cdr3_nt: TGTGCCAGCAGCTTAGGAACGCGGTCCGATCAGCCCCAGCATTTT
clone_size: .
d_call: .
j_call: TRBJ1-5
v_call: TRBV13

cdr3_aa: CASSRGASGVSYEQYF
cdr3_nt: TGTGCCAGCAGCCGGGGGGCTAGCGGGGTATCCTACGAGCAGTACTTC
clone_size: .
d_call: TRBD2
j_call: TRBJ2-7
v_call: TRBV5-6

cdr3_aa: CASSYSLVGYEQYF
cdr3_nt: TGTGCCAGCAGTTACTCACTAGTCGGCTACGAGCAGTACTTC
clone_size: .
d_call: .
j_call: TRBJ2-7
v_call: TRBV6-5

cdr3_aa: CASSDLSGGPTDEQFF
cdr3_nt: TGTGCCAGCAGTGACCTCTCAGGGGGGCCCACGGATGAGCAGTTCTTC
clone_size: few
d_call: .
j_call: TRBJ2-1
v_call: TRBV6-4

cdr3_aa: CASQRDSLQTMNTEAFF
cdr3_nt: TGTGCCAGCCAAAGAGACTCTTTACAGACTATGAACACTGAAGCTTTCTTT
clone_size: few
d_call: .
j_call: TRBJ1-1
v_call: TRBV2

cdr3_aa: CASSPDRVRETQYF
cdr3_nt: TGTGCCAGCAGCCCCGACAGGGTTCGAGAGACCCAGTACTTC
clone_size: few
d_call: TRBD1
j_call: TRBJ2-5
v_call: TRBV14

cdr3_aa: CASSRYTDTQYF
cdr3_nt: TGTGCCAGCAGCCGTTATACAGATACGCAGTATTTT
clone_size: .
d_call: .
j_call: TRBJ2-3
v_call: TRBV27

cdr3_aa: CASSLESAGSSYEQYF
cdr3_nt: TGCGCCAGCAGCTTGGAATCCGCCGGGAGCTCCTACGAGCAGTACTTC
clone_size: .
d_call: .
j_call: TRBJ2-7
v_call: TRBV5-1

cdr3_aa: CASSPGGPYNEQFF
cdr3_nt: TGTGCCAGCAGCCCCGGGGGGCCCTACAATGAGCAGTTCTTC
clone_size: .
d_call: .
j_call: TRBJ2-1
v_call: TRBV27

cdr3_aa: CAWSPGQGIFNEKLFF
cdr3_nt: TGTGCCTGGAGTCCCGGACAGGGGATCTTTAATGAAAAACTGTTTTTT
clone_size: .
d_call: TRBD1
j_call: TRBJ1-4
v_call: TRBV30

cdr3_aa: CASSLPEGRGASEKLFF
cdr3_nt: TGTGCCAGCAGCCTACCAGAAGGCCGGGGGGCCTCTGAAAAACTGTTTTTT
clone_size: .
d_call: .
j_call: TRBJ1-4
v_call: TRBV5-6

cdr3_aa: CASSLMTGQETQYF
cdr3_nt: TGCGCCAGCAGCTTGATGACAGGGCAAGAGACCCAGTACTTC
clone_size: .
d_call: TRBD1
j_call: TRBJ2-5
v_call: TRBV5-1

cdr3_aa: CASSQARGDTEAFF
cdr3_nt: TGCGCCAGCAGCCAAGCCAGGGGCGACACTGAAGCTTTCTTT
clone_size: .
d_call: .
j_call: TRBJ1-1
v_call: TRBV4-1

cdr3_aa: CASSGAGTISSYNEQFF
cdr3_nt: TGTGCCAGCAGTGGTGCCGGGACAATTAGCTCCTACAATGAGCAGTTCTTC
clone_size: .
d_call: .
j_call: TRBJ2-1
v_call: TRBV6-1

cdr3_aa: CASSIYVATNEKLFF
cdr3_nt: TGTGCCAGCAGCATTTATGTTGCAACTAATGAAAAACTGTTTTTT
clone_size: .
d_call: .
j_call: TRBJ1-4
v_call: TRBV5-8

cdr3_aa: CASSLQGFNEKLFF
cdr3_nt: TGTGCCAGCAGCCTACAGGGTTTTAATGAAAAACTGTTTTTT
clone_size: .
d_call: .
j_call: TRBJ1-4
v_call: TRBV6-1

cdr3_aa: CASSAPSGGGQETQYF
cdr3_nt: TGTGCCAGCAGTGCACCTAGCGGGGGGGGGCAAGAGACCCAGTACTTC
clone_size: .
d_call: TRBD2
j_call: TRBJ2-5
v_call: TRBV6-1

cdr3_aa: CASSPMDRGFGYTF
cdr3_nt: TGTGCCAGCTCACCAATGGACAGGGGTTTCGGCTACACCTTC
clone_size: .
d_call: TRBD1
j_call: TRBJ1-2
v_call: TRBV18

cdr3_aa: CASSLPGNYMNTEAFF
cdr3_nt: TGTGCCAGCAGCTTGCCGGGAAACTACATGAACACTGAAGCTTTCTTT
clone_size: .
d_call: .
j_call: TRBJ1-1
v_call: TRBV5-6

cdr3_aa: CASSFGGASTDTQYF
cdr3_nt: TGTGCCAGCAGCTTTGGGGGGGCCAGCACAGATACGCAGTATTTT
clone_size: .
d_call: .
j_call: TRBJ2-3
v_call: TRBV11-2

cdr3_aa: CASSSLAGAAGNQPQHF
cdr3_nt: TGTGCCAGCAGCTCGCTCGCGGGGGCGGCAGGTAATCAGCCCCAGCATTTT
clone_size: .
d_call: .
j_call: TRBJ1-5
v_call: TRBV7-8

cdr3_aa: CASSVGGSNYGYTF
cdr3_nt: TGTGCCAGCAGCGTAGGGGGCAGTAACTATGGCTACACCTTC
clone_size: once
d_call: .
j_call: TRBJ1-2
v_call: TRBV9